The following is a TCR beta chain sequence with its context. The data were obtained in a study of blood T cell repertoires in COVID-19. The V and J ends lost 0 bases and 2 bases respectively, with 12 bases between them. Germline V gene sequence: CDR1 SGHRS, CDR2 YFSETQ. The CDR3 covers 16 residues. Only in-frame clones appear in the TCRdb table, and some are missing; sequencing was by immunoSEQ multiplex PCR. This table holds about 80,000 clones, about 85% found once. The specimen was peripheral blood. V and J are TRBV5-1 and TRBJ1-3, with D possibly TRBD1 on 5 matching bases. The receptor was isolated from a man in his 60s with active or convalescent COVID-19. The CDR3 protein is CASSLGRGITGNTIYF. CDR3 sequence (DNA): TGCGCCAGCAGCTTGGGGCGGGGGATTACTGGAAACACCATATATTTT. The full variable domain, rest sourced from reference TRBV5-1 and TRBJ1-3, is KAGVTQTPRYLIKTRGQQVTLSCSPISGHRSVSWYQQTPGQGLQFLFEYFSETQRNKGNFPGRFSGRQFSNSRSEMNVSTLELGDSALYLCASSLGRGITGNTIYFGEGSWLTVV.